This TCR beta chain stems from a study of cytomegalovirus exposure and HLA in healthy donors listed by TCRdb under 2017. In the study overall: According to a later analysis, one platform produced both the 120 validation repertoires and the 670 or so repertoires of the first cohort. To predict cytomegalovirus infection status, the study combined high-throughput TCR immunosequencing, statistical association of individual TCRs with disease status, and machine learning. The study aimed to test whether signatures of past pathogen exposure could be identified by cataloging public T cell receptors. Along with the roughly 610-subject first cohort, a separate validation cohort of over a hundred different subjects was used.

Broader findings and caveats from the paper: The study gave a list of under 200 TCR beta chains associated with cytomegalovirus. Of the cluster scores, around 95% were above 0 in a later analysis, which found that TCRs clustered in the first cohort also tended to co-occur in the 120 validation repertoires. A later analysis lacked HLA typing for the validation cohort, so it scored co-occurrence in that cohort across all 130 or so repertoires. The authors suggested that the approach could potentially be extended to other disease states and immunological phenotypes. In vitro tests confirmed that a few of the cytomegalovirus-associated TCR beta chains recognize cytomegalovirus antigens. Cytomegalovirus status was reported to be diagnosed by the classifier with high specificity and sensitivity in both the original and validation cohorts. Across donors, most TCR sequences were observed very rarely, whereas some public TCRs were present in many individuals.

Libraries were constructed by the immunoSEQ multiplex PCR assay. Turning to the authors' computational methods: A statistical classification framework was built to diagnose cytomegalovirus status from the catalog of TCR beta chain sequences. TCRdb took this table from immuneACCESS and kept in-frame rearrangements with V and J called. Such tables lack part of the clones; where checked against another copy, unresolved V genes explain under half of the gap, and the rest is unexplained. V and J calls and clone size are as listed in that table; D and trimming were resolved from the DNA. The sample includes roughly 76,000 clones, with 94% observed a single time. Roughly 1.6% of the sample is taken by the ten largest. The CDR3 numbers 12 residues from cysteine through phenylalanine. Only CDR3 DNA remains: 36 bases, in frame from the first base. CDR1 and CDR2 (SEHNR, FQNEAQ) derive from the germline V gene (reference sequence). V ends up 10 bases short and J 3 bases short, with an unmatched junction base count of 2.

With regard to this clone: Its antigen is still unknown. No base qualities exist here, and no much larger clone lies one base off it.

The donors were included in the validation cohort of over a hundred subjects, a group kept apart from the roughly 670-subject first cohort. This TCR came from a man aged 18 to 30 in good health and CMV-seropositive. The sequencing input was PBMCs. Here the chain combines TRBV7-9 and TRBJ2-7, and 11 junctional nucleotides match TRBD2. The CDR3 region reads CATGTSGYEQYF. The DNA is as follows: TGTGCCACAGGGACTAGCGGCTACGAGCAGTACTTC.